This T cell receptor beta chain was captured in a study of prognosis after radiotherapy for stage I lung cancer. Germline CDR1 GTSNPN, CDR2 SVGIG (reference sequence). V lost 0 bases and J 0 bases, leaving 9 bases between the germline ends. This CDR3 has 15 residues. The table lists this clonotype with many counts. CDR3 of TCR beta was amplified from genomic DNA via a two-round multiplex PCR. Each TRBV and TRBJ gene had its own primer in the first PCR round. TCRdb reprocessed the multiplex PCR reads with MiXCR, giving one entry per CDR3 protein. The sample has fewer than 65,000 distinct CDR3 sequences, roughly 36% seen once; the top ten hold 9.2%.

The sequence was collected from a donor over 45 with non-small cell lung cancer. The sample was PBMCs, taken before or after stereotactic body radiation therapy (not recorded which). The chain couples TRBV30 to TRBJ1-3; no reliable D call. The CDR3 is CAWSVGRSSGNTIYF. The CDR3 coding sequence is TGTGCCTGGAGTGTTGGCAGGAGCTCTGGAAACACCATATATTTT. Combining the CDR3 with reference TRBV30 and TRBJ1-3 gives the whole variable domain SQTIHQWPATLVQPVGSPLSLECTVEGTSNPNLYWYRQAAGRGLQLLFYSVGIGQISSEVPQNLSASRPQDRQFILSSKKLLLSDSGFYLCAWSVGRSSGNTIYFGEGSWLTVV.